These 5 T cell receptor beta chains were all obtained from the same sample, sequenced in a study of control samples from healthy donors and cancer patients. Sequenced by immunoSEQ multiplex PCR; TCRdb stores in-frame clones only, minus some. The profile shows around 110,000 clones, around 89% of them singletons. Sequencing used blood. These receptors were obtained from a woman between 70 and 85 years old in good health.

The CDR3 loop is CASSRGRTGSSYEQYF. CDR3 nucleotide sequence: TGTGCCAGCAGCCGCGGAAGGACCGGGAGCTCCTACGAGCAGTACTTC. This chain connects TRBV5-4 to TRBJ2-7; TRBD2 might be the D (6 bases). The germline gives CDR1 SGHNT, CDR2 YYREEE (reference sequence). This CDR3 is built from 16 residues. V was trimmed by 4 bases and J by 0 bases, leaving 17 bases between them.

The V call is TRBV27, the J call TRBJ2-7; possibly TRBD2 for D (5 bases). The V end was cut by 4 bases, the J end by 2 bases, with 9 bases between. This CDR3 is built from 13 residues. CDR1 MNHEY and CDR2 SMNVEV come from the germline V gene (reference sequence). The CDR3, as DNA: TGTGCCAGCAGTTCGGTCGGGGCCTACGAGCAGTACTTC. Amino acids: CASSSVGAYEQYF.

V usage is TRBV29-1 and J usage is TRBJ1-1; possibly TRBD1 for D (5 bases). Germline V lookup: CDR1 SQVTM, CDR2 ANQGSEA. The CDR3 sequence is 15 residues long. Between the trimmed V and J ends, which lost 4 bases and 5 bases, there was a span of 20 bases. The CDR3 region is CSVAPARRGETEAFF. CDR3 DNA sequence: TGCAGCGTTGCTCCTGCCCGGCGAGGGGAGACTGAAGCTTTCTTT.

The chain recombines TRBV6-6 with TRBJ1-2, with D perhaps TRBD1 (5 bases). The V and J ends lost 2 bases and 1 base respectively, with 11 bases between them. The CDR3 covers 15 residues. Germline V gives CDR1 MNHNY, CDR2 SVGAGI (reference sequence). The CDR3 is CASSYRGGDNYGYTF. The CDR3 region has the DNA TGTGCCAGCAGTTACAGGGGCGGGGATAACTATGGCTACACCTTC.

The chain uses TRBV6-2 or TRBV6-3 and TRBJ1-2; D ambiguous. The CDR3 has 14 amino acids. Trimming left V 0 bases short and J 4 bases short, with 9 bases between. The germline V gene encodes CDR1 MNHEY and CDR2 SVGEGT. The CDR3 is CASSYSVQSYGYTF. The CDR3 coding sequence is TGTGCCAGCAGTTACTCGGTACAGTCCTATGGCTACACCTTC.